These T cell receptor beta chains were read from a single sample in a study of Ad26.COV2.S vaccination and SARS-CoV-2 variants. Repertoires were generated with immunoSEQ multiplex PCR, while TCRdb's copy carries only in-frame clones and drops some. The repertoire holds roughly 510,000 clones, with roughly nine tenths as singletons. The input for sequencing was peripheral blood, taken in a trial of Ad26.COV2.S vaccine versus placebo. All receptors come from a person between 18 and 60 years old who received the Ad26.COV2.S COVID-19 vaccine or a placebo. The CDR3 runs from the conserved cysteine through the conserved F or W.

J gene | V gene | CDR3 protein
TRBJ2-7 | TRBV3-1/TRBV3-2 | CASSQAGVTSYEQYF
TRBJ1-3 | TRBV3-1/TRBV3-2 | CASSQFRGGSSSGNTIYF
TRBJ1-2 | TRBV5-1 | CASSTGGQTNYGYTF
TRBJ2-7 | TRBV9 | CASSARTSGSYEQYF
TRBJ2-1 | TRBV27 | CASSFRPGFNNEQFF
TRBJ1-1 | TRBV5-1 | CASSLDRDTEAFF
TRBJ1-1 | TRBV29-1 | CSVSTGEAFF
TRBJ1-5 | TRBV9 | CASSHGDQPQHF
TRBJ1-4 | TRBV6-1 | CASSGVGVDATNEKLFF
TRBJ2-7 | TRBV13 | CASSPSSGTGWEQYF
TRBJ2-1 | TRBV15 | CATSSEGGEQFF
TRBJ2-7 | TRBV4-3 | CASSQDPTGESYEQYF
TRBJ1-6 | TRBV10-3 | CAIKKTGYNSPLHF
TRBJ2-1 | TRBV6-5 | CASSYLGLASYNEQFF
TRBJ1-3 | TRBV5-1 | CASRDGGNTIYF
TRBJ1-4 | TRBV6-2/TRBV6-3 | CASSYSVLATGRGEKLFF
TRBJ1-1 | TRBV11-2 | CASSPIRGMDTEAFF
TRBJ2-6 | TRBV6-5 | CASSYSISSGANVLTF
TRBJ2-2 | TRBV27 | CASSSTWTGYGELFF
TRBJ2-3 | TRBV5-1 | CASSLGVGGWKYF
TRBJ1-6 | TRBV6-5 | CASSYHQGDSPLHF
TRBJ2-7 | TRBV25-1 | CASSGEGRGHEQYF
TRBJ2-7 | TRBV29-1 | CSVAASGEAYEQYF
TRBJ1-6 | TRBV5-1 | CASGKAENSPLHF
TRBJ2-2 | TRBV2 | CASSEVRNTGELFF
TRBJ2-3 | TRBV5-1 | CASSLDTPAYEQYF
TRBJ2-7 | TRBV19 | CASSIRNEQYF
TRBJ1-2 | TRBV12-3/TRBV12-4 | CASTDYLGDGYTF
TRBJ2-7 | TRBV28 | CASSPGLGGGQYF
TRBJ2-7 | TRBV7-9 | CASSKDMTPYEQYF
TRBJ1-1 | TRBV5-1 | CASSLGGTGRMDTEAFF
TRBJ2-7 | TRBV7-8 | CASSLVSASGDYEQYF
TRBJ2-3 | TRBV28 | CASSPELQGTYTDTQYF
TRBJ2-2 | TRBV6-5 | CASRGEGDTGELFF